These T cell receptor beta chains were read from a single sample in a study of blood T cell repertoires in COVID-19. The assay was immunoSEQ multiplex PCR, and TCRdb's table has in-frame clones only and misses some. The table has approximately 140,000 clones, approximately 80% seen once. Sequenced: peripheral blood. The receptor set was obtained from a man aged 45-60 years with acute or convalescent COVID-19. The CDR3 runs from the conserved cysteine through the conserved F or W.

>TRBV1|TRBJ1-5
CTSSQDEIGSVGNQPQHF
>TRBV19|TRBJ1-2
CASSIPRTAPLDGYTF
>TRBV5-1|TRBJ1-1
CASSLYSTMNTEAFF
>TRBV19|TRBJ2-6
CASSSRGGSGANVLTF
>TRBV4-1|TRBJ2-2
CASSQVRLVRAGELFF
>TRBV5-1|TRBJ2-4
CASSAGGASAKNIQYF
>TRBV30|TRBJ1-3
CAWKTGGNTIYF
>TRBV4-2|TRBJ1-1
CASSQLGQGPDTEAFF
>TRBV5-1|TRBJ2-7
CASSLEEGAAYEQYF
>TRBV5-4|TRBJ1-1
CASSLTGVATEAFF
>TRBV6-1|TRBJ1-1
CASSEGQVRLNTEAFF
>TRBV4-1|TRBJ2-1
CASSQDYSGTYNEQFF
>TRBV19|TRBJ2-5
CASRDIRKETQYF
>TRBV6-5|TRBJ1-3
CASSNGGGTGNTIYF
>TRBV5-1|TRBJ1-4
CASSSGTGEEEKLFF
>TRBV10-3|TRBJ2-2
CAISESTVNTGELFF
>TRBV7-2|TRBJ1-4
CASSGRQGEKLFF
>TRBV6-1|TRBJ2-3
CASSERTSGETDTQYF
>TRBV30|TRBJ1-1
CAWSVRGAEAFF
>TRBV2|TRBJ1-1
CASTMTGGGTEAFF
>TRBV7-2|TRBJ2-3
CASRGTSHTDTQYF
>TRBV6-2/TRBV6-3|TRBJ2-1
CASSYSTRNNEQFF
>TRBV28|TRBJ1-2
CASSFSTTGGLNYGYTF
>TRBV6-1|TRBJ1-1
CASSEGAGGFATEAFF
>TRBV5-4|TRBJ1-2
CASSLAQGSEGYTF
>TRBV7-2|TRBJ2-7
CASSLGGGDEQYF
>TRBV11-2|TRBJ2-7
CASSRPGTGVSQQYF
>TRBV29-1|TRBJ1-1
CSVTGTGQAFF
>TRBV5-1|TRBJ1-2
CASSLEIGVGGYTF
>TRBV5-1|TRBJ2-5
CASSPTVGETQYF
>TRBV3-1/TRBV3-2|TRBJ1-1
CASSPLGQDEAFF
>TRBV30|TRBJ1-6
CASRVNYNSPLHF
>TRBV5-1|TRBJ1-2
CASSLQTGTYGYTF
>TRBV30|TRBJ2-7
CAWSVRELGHEQYF
>TRBV6-5|TRBJ2-6
CASSPGTPGANVLTF
>TRBV24-1|TRBJ1-6
CASQDRVSSPLHF
>TRBV18|TRBJ1-2
CASSPPTGLLYGYTF
>TRBV3-1/TRBV3-2|TRBJ1-3
CASSFIGGSGNTIYF
>TRBV28|TRBJ1-5
CASSLLGQGAGNQPQHF
>TRBV23-1|TRBJ2-2
CASKRTASNTGELFF
>TRBV6-6|TRBJ1-1
CASSPDREQTEAFF
>TRBV19|TRBJ1-1
CASSMRAGGFAEAFF
>TRBV2|TRBJ1-1
CASSRLMNTEAFF
>TRBV2|TRBJ2-3
CASTDRGTDTQYF
>TRBV9|TRBJ2-1
CASSVRSGAYNEQFF
>TRBV2|TRBJ1-1
CASSPRTGDEAFF
>TRBV11-2|TRBJ1-3
CASSLLQFASSGNTIYF
>TRBV24-1|TRBJ2-2
CATQPWGTNTGELFF
>TRBV5-1|TRBJ2-1
CASTTQGALNEQFF
>TRBV29-1|TRBJ2-7
CSVEEWPGGMGEQYF
>TRBV18|TRBJ1-1
CASSASWDRDSVEAFF
>TRBV12-3/TRBV12-4|TRBJ2-5
CASSHSGAETQYF
>TRBV2|TRBJ1-1
CAIQITNTEAFF
>TRBV18|TRBJ2-3
CASSPPRGTFSTDTQYF
>TRBV5-1|TRBJ1-4
CASSLGGQAEEKLFF
>TRBV6-5|TRBJ2-1
CASSPGQGYNEQFF
>TRBV10-1|TRBJ2-3
CASSPSRATDTQYF
>TRBV6-1|TRBJ2-1
CASSELQGASYNEQFF
>TRBV5-8|TRBJ1-1
CASTLTQGSTEAFF
>TRBV6-1|TRBJ2-3
CASSEALRGDTQYF